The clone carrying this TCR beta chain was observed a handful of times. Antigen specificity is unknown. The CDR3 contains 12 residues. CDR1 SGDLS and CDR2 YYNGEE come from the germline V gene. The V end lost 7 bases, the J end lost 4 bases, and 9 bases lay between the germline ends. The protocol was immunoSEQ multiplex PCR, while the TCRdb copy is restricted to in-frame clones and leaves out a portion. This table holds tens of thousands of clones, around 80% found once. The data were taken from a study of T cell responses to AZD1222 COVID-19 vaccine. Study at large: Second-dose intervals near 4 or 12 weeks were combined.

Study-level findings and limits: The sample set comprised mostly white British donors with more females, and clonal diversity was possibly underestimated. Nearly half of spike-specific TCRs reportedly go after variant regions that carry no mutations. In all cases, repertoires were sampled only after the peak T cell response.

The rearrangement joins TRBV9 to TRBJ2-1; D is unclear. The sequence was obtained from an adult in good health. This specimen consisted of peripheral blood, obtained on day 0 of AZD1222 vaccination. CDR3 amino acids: CASPFGYNEQFF. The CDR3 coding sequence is TGTGCCAGCCCTTTTGGTTACAATGAGCAGTTCTTC.